The source of this TCR beta chain is a study of CXCR3-negative and CXCR3-positive naive CD8 T cells. Broader study findings: Naive CXCR3-positive and CXCR3-negative cells shared TRBV-TRBJ usage; memory cells diverged. TRB CDR3 hydrophobicity was greater in CXCR3-positive naive cells than in CXCR3-negative naive cells.

All TRB cDNA libraries came from 5' RACE performed with UMI labels. Reanalyzing the 5' RACE reads, TCRdb keeps one entry per CDR3 protein, without DNA. The sample yields some 140,000 distinct CDR3 sequences, of which the top ten take up 0.45% to 0.6%. Turning to this clonotype: Antigen specificity is unknown.

CD45RO-CCR7+CD27+CD95- was the phenotype of naive CD8+ T cells. The CDR3 contains 14 residues. CDR1 is LGHNA, CDR2 YSLEER, per germline. The receptor was isolated from a human donor in good health. Some clones in this sample may be carry-over from other donors' samples. The specimen was naive CXCR3+ CD8+ T cells from blood. Documented subset: CD45RO-CCR7+CD27+CD95- naive CD8+ T cells expressing CXCR3 (TNR3+). The J gene is TRBJ2-2, the V gene TRBV4-3. The CDR3 loop is CASSGYSNTGELFF.